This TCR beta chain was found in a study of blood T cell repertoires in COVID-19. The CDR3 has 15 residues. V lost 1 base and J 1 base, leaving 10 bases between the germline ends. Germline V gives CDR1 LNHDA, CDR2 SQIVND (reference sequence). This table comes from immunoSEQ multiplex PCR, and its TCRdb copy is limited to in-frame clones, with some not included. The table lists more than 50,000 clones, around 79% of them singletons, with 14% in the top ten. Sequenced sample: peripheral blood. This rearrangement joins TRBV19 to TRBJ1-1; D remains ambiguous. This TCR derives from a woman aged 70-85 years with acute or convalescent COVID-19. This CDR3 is CASSIGPGSNTEAFF. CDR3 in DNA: TGTGCCAGTAGTATAGGCCCAGGTTCGAACACTGAAGCTTTCTTT.